This TCR beta chain was found in a study of blood T cell repertoires in COVID-19. Looking at the study overall: COVID-19 samples from acute and convalescent phases originated in the United States, Italy and Spain.

In the original processing: It was from reference gene primer amplification that nucleated cell counts were estimated. Assay used: immunoSEQ multiplex PCR; TCRdb lists only in-frame clones, some missing. D and trimming were read from the DNA, whereas the V and J calls and clone size are those reported in that table. The sample carries over 100,000 clones, 70% to 90% recorded once. CDR1 is SGHRS and CDR2 is YFSETQ in the germline V gene. The CDR3 is made up of 16 amino acids. V dropped 0 bases and J dropped 2; count of bases not matched to a gene: 4. V gene TRBV5-1 combines with J gene TRBJ2-3; 9 nucleotides align to TRBD2. The specimen sequenced was peripheral blood. This clonotype was obtained from a man between 50 and 59 years old with active COVID-19. The CDR3 sequence: CASSLAAGGATDTQYF. CDR3 nucleotide sequence: TGCGCCAGCAGCTTGGCCGCGGGGGGGGCCACAGATACGCAGTATTTT.